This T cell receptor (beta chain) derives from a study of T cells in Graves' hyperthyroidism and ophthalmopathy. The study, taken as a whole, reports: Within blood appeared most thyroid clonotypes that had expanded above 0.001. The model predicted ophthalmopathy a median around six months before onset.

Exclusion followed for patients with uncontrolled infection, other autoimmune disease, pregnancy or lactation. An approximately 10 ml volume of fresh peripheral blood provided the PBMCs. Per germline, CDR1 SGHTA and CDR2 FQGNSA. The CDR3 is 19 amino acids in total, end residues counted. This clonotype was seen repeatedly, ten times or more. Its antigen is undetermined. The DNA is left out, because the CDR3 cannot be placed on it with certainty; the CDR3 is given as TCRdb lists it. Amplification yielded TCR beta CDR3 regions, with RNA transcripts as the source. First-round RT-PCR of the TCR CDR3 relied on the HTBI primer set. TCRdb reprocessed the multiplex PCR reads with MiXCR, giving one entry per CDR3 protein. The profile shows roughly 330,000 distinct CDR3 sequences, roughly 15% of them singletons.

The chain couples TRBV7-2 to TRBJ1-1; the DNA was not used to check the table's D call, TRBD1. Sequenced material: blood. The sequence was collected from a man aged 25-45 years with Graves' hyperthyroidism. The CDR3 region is CASSSDRRLKLSLGTEAFF.